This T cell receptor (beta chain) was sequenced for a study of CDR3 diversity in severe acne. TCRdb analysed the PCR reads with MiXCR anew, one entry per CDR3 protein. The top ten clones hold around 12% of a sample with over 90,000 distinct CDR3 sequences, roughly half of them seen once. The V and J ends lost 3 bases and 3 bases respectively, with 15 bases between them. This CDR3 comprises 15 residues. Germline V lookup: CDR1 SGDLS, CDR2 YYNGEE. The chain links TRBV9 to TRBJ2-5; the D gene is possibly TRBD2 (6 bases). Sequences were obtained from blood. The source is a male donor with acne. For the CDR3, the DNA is TGTGCCAGCAGCGACGTGGGACTGGGAGAAGAGACCCAGTACTTC. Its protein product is CASSDVGLGEETQYF.